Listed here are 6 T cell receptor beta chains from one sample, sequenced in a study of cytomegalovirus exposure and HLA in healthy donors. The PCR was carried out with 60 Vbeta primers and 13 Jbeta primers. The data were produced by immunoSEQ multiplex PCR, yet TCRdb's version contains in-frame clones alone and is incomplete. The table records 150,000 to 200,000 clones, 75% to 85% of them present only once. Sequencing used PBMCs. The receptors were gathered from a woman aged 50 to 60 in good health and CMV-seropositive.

The DNA of the CDR3 is TGTGCCAGCAGTGGACAGTCCTCTGGAAACACCATATATTTT. This encodes CASSGQSSGNTIYF. The V call is TRBV2, the J call TRBJ1-3; weak D call: TRBD1 (5 bases). This CDR3 region has 14 residues. Trimming pared 4 bases from V and 0 bases from J, leaving 7 bases between. CDR1 and CDR2 (germline): SNHLY, FYNNEI.

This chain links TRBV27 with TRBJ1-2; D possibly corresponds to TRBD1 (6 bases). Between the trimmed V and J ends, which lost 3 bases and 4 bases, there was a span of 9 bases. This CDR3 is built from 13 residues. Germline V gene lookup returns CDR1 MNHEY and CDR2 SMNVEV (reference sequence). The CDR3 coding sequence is TGTGCCAGCAGTTTCCCAGGGGCCTATGGCTACACCTTC. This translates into CASSFPGAYGYTF.

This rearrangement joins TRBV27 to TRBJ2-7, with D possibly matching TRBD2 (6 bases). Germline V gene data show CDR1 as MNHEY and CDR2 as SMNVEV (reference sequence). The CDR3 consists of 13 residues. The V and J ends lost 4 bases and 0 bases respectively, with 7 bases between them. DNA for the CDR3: TGTGCCAGCAGTTCCGGGGGCTCCTACGAGCAGTACTTC. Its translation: CASSSGGSYEQYF.

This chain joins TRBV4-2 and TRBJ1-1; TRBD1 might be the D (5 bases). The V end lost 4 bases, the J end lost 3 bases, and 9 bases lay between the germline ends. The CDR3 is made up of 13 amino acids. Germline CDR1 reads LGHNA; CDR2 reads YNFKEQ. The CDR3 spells CASSRGGDTEAFF. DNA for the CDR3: TGTGCCAGCAGCCGGGGAGGGGACACTGAAGCTTTCTTT.

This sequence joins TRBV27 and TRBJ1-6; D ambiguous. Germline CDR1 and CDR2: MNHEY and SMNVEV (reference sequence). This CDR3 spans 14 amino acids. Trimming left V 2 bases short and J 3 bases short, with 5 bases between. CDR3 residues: CASSLGIYNSPLHF. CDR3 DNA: TGTGCCAGCAGTTTAGGCATCTATAATTCACCCCTCCACTTT.

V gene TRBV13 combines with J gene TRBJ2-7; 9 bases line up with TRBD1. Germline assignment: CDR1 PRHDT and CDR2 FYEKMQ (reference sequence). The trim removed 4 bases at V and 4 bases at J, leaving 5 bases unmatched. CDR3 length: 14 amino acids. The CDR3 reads CASSSWDRVYEQYF. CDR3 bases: TGTGCCAGCAGCTCCTGGGACAGGGTGTACGAGCAGTACTTC.